Here is one T cell receptor (beta chain) with its context. Its antigen is undetermined. This sample was taken from a study of beta chain features in type 1 diabetes. Findings and limits, study-wide: Across patients, naive, central memory and Treg TCRB repertoires exhibited apparently greater similarity than was observed across healthy donors. TCRB CDR3 length was moderately but significantly reduced in all four CD4+ subsets of Type 1 diabetes patients.

CD4+ cells of the naive, central memory, regulatory and stem cell-like memory types were sorted via CD45RO/CCR7/CD25/CD127/CD95/CD27. The sequenced template was cDNA made from the entire isolated RNA. The table came from immunoSEQ multiplex PCR; TCRdb's copy has only in-frame clones and leaves some out. The sample has 240,000 or so clones, about 20% seen once. The CDR3 contains 15 residues. V was pared by 6 bases and J by 0 bases, with 9 bases between. CDR1 and CDR2 from the germline V gene are MNHEY and SVGAGI. V usage is TRBV6-5 and J usage is TRBJ2-6; no firm D call. Sequencing input: naive CD4+ T cells from blood. This TCR came from a woman in her thirties or forties with type 1 diabetes. CDR3 DNA sequence: TGTGCCAGCAGCTATGACAACTCTGGGGCCAACGTCCTGACTTTC. It yields the protein CASSYDNSGANVLTF.